This entry describes one T cell receptor (beta chain). Its matching antigen is unknown. The sample is drawn from a study of shared clonotypes between healthy human individuals. Losses at the gene ends were 4 bases for V and 6 bases for J; bases not matched to a gene: 3. The CDR3 loop spans 11 amino acids. CDR1 and CDR2 from the germline V gene are DFQATT and SNEGSKA (reference sequence). Regarding the study as a whole: Approximately 4.6% of naive CD4 clonotypes were common to four donors. Generation probability values for non-shared clonotypes were lower than those for clonotypes shared by all four donors. In the sorted subsets, rarefaction showed sequencing was incomplete despite large depth.

Clones were read by immunoSEQ multiplex PCR, and TCRdb kept only the in-frame ones, dropping some. The sample lists some 1,100,000 clones, 75% to 85% occurring once. The sequence was obtained from a man aged 18 to 29 in good health. Some clones in this sample may be carry-over from other donors' samples. The genes are TRBV20-1 and TRBJ2-7; 7 bases are a match to TRBD1. The sample comprised memory CD4+ T cells from PBMCs. Subset indicated: CD45RA-negative fraction. The CDR3 protein is CSAKTGVEQYF. The CDR3 coding sequence is TGCAGTGCTAAAACAGGGGTCGAGCAGTACTTC.